This TCR beta chain is drawn from a study of blood T cell repertoires in COVID-19. Across the whole study: From the United States, Italy and Spain came samples of acute and convalescent COVID-19. Nucleic acid was either cDNA or gDNA, and it came from T cells, B-cell-depleted T cells, or PBMCs.

Authors' analysis steps: Quantification of nucleated cells was approximated via reference gene primer amplification. The table came from immunoSEQ multiplex PCR; TCRdb's copy has only in-frame clones and leaves some out. The V and J calls and clone size were taken over from that table, and D and trimming were inferred from the DNA. This repertoire shows about 110,000 clones, 70% to 90% found once; its top ten account for around 4.9%. Trimming removed 5 bases at V and 6 bases at J, with 17 bases between. The CDR3 is 14 amino acids. Germline V gene sequence: CDR1 LGHDT, CDR2 YNNKEL (reference sequence).

The clonotype originates from a human donor in a cohort sampled during active COVID-19. Sequenced sample: peripheral blood. The chain employs TRBV3-1 (or the pseudogene TRBV3-2) and TRBJ2-7, with D maybe TRBD1 (6 bases). The CDR3 DNA sequence: TGTGCCAGCAGCTCTACAGGGTCAAGGGGCGAGCAGTACTTC. Translation: CASSSTGSRGEQYF.